The TCR beta chain under discussion was sequenced for a study of blood T cells in healthy people across ages. The CDR3 covers 11 residues. From germline, CDR1 is SGHDT and CDR2 YYEEEE. V was cut by 2 bases and J by 10 bases, with 9 bases left in between. It was with a sample-barcoded 5' primer and a J-beta primer mix that a second PCR of roughly 7 to 12 cycles was run. MiXCR, applied by TCRdb to the 5' RACE reads, yields one record per CDR3 protein. Of 700,000 to 1,000,000 distinct CDR3 sequences in the sample, 40% to 50% were seen once. The table lists this clonotype with a few counts. The chain is built from TRBV5-6 and TRBJ1-2; no clear D gene. This clonotype was sampled from a man aged 55 to 69 in good health. The sample taken for sequencing was blood. The CDR3 here is CASSFFADYTF. The CDR3 nucleotides read TGTGCCAGCAGCTTTTTCGCAGACTACACCTTC.